The T cell receptor (beta chain) under discussion was sequenced for a study of T-cell memory formation after mild COVID-19 (dated by TCRdb to the early 2020s). Context from the whole study: Most TCR sequence clusters were specific to one of the two donors. In a couple of donors, T-cell clones that expanded and contracted after mild COVID-19 were tracked by sequencing TCRalpha and TCRbeta repertoires over time. The cohort comprised two young, previously healthy adult volunteers, one female and one male. The investigation overall reported the following: The detection of some responding clones in pre-infection memory suggests that pre-existing cross-reactive memory T cells joined the SARS-CoV-2 response. Whether the second-wave clones peaking on day 37 were SARS-CoV-2 specific was not confirmed. Contracting CD4+ clones appeared mostly in the CM and EM memory subsets, whereas CD8+ clones were enriched in EMRA. From day 15 to 85, contracting clones showed balanced CD4/CD8 phenotypes, whereas a second wave of clones that expanded from day 15 to 37 leaned towards CD4+. Only two mild cases were covered in the study, and larger cohorts including severe cases with pre-infection samples were considered necessary.

The sequencing machine was an Illumina NovaSeq 6000. TCRalpha and TCRbeta cDNA libraries were constructed by 5'RACE with constant-segment primers, with sample barcodes and unique molecular identifiers being introduced. RNA was extracted from every sample with Trizol reagent. Amplification of the libraries took two PCR steps, and the second step added a second sample barcode plus Illumina TruSeq adapters. The libraries were sequenced on an Illumina NovaSeq using 2 x 150 bp paired-end reads. The study's own analysis went as follows. Demultiplexing of reads and collapsing into UMI-guided consensus sequences were performed with migec v1.2.7. Using mixcr v2.1.11, UMI consensuses were aligned to TRA and TRB V and J templates and then assembled into clonotypes. A clonotype was counted as expanded or contracted only when both edgeR and NoisET called the clonotype significant, with the noise models trained on biological replicates. edgeR calls used a false discovery rate-adjusted p below 0.01 and a log2 fold-change threshold of 1. As an exploratory analysis of dynamics, PCA with hierarchical clustering was applied to max-normalized trajectories of the 1000 most abundant clonotypes. Separately sequenced CD4+ and CD8+ repertoires were used to assign the CD4 or CD8 phenotype of responding clones. Using fastp at Q25 and MiXCR, TCRdb reprocessed the public reads and kept productive beta chains. Every entry covers one CDR3 protein and lists the most common genes and DNA from its rows. The V and J calls were not made by the authors but by TCRdb's processing. This sample holds approximately 450,000 distinct CDR3 sequences; 18% were observed only once. Around an eighth of the sample is in the top ten clones.

For this chain, trimming is 2 bases at the V end and 3 bases at the J end, and the number of junction bases without a gene match is 10. From the cysteine up to the phenylalanine, the CDR3 has a length of 20 residues. This entry keeps only the CDR3 DNA: 60 bases, framed from base 1. Ficoll-Paque density gradient centrifugation was the method used to isolate PBMCs. For this clonotype: The clone's antigen remains unknown. No base-level quality is on record; no much larger clone is a single base apart.

The sequence joins TRBV12-3 or TRBV12-4 to TRBJ2-4, with TRBD2 identical over 16 junction bases. Sequenced input: PBMCs or a T cell subset sorted from them (not recorded which). This receptor was obtained from an adult woman who had mild COVID-19 (a few samples of this study predate the infection). The sample titles of this study are shuffled in the database, so cell type and time point are left out; the donor was told from shared clones. The bases are TGTGCCAGCAGTTTATCCGGGACTAGCGGGGGGGCCTGGGGCAAAAACATTCAGTACTTC. It is translated as CASSLSGTSGGAWGKNIQYF.